This TCR beta chain stems from a study of CD8 T cells in Susac syndrome. The authors reverse transcribed about 0.5 to 1 ug RNA with random hexamers. Each CDR3 protein gets one entry after TCRdb re-called the immunoSEQ multiplex PCR reads with MiXCR. Of 80,000 to 95,000 distinct CDR3 sequences listed, 94% were seen once; the top ten hold approximately 0.9%. In its sample, this clonotype was seen once. The material sequenced was CD8+ T cells from PBMCs. The TCR was taken from a human donor with Susac syndrome.

This chain's CDR3 is CASTDAYGYTF. The CDR3 DNA sequence: TGTGCCAGCACGGATGCGTATGGCTACACCTTC. The V call is TRBV7-2, the J call TRBJ1-2; D not certain. V was cut by 7 bases and J by 5 bases, with 8 bases left in between. Germline CDR1 and CDR2: SGHTA and FQGNSA. The CDR3 loop spans 11 amino acids.